This TCR beta chain was obtained from a study of blood T cell repertoires in COVID-19. As for the study in general: T cells, B-cell-depleted T cells, or PBMCs supplied cDNA or gDNA.

TCRdb keeps only in-frame clones here, not all; method: immunoSEQ multiplex PCR. The table lists about 80,000 clones, around 89% of them singletons. Trimming removed 6 bases from V and 12 bases from J; junction bases left unmatched: 7. The germline V gene encodes CDR1 SQVTM and CDR2 ANQGSEA. The CDR3 contains 11 residues. The source is a woman older than 75 with acute or convalescent COVID-19. Sequenced input: peripheral blood. This chain connects TRBV29-1 to TRBJ1-1, with TRBD1 identical over 10 bases. For the CDR3, the DNA is TGCAGCGTCGTTGGGACAGGGGTGTCTTTCTTT. This sequence encodes CSVVGTGVSFF.